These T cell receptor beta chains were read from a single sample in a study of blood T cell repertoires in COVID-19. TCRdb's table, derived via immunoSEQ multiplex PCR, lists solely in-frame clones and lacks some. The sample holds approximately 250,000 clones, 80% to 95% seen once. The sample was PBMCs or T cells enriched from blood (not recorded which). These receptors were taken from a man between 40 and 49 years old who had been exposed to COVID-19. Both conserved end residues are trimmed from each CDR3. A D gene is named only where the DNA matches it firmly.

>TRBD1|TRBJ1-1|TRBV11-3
ASSLRQGEAF
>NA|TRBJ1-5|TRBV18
ASSPLGGREPQH
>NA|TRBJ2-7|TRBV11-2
ASTGGVGLYEQY
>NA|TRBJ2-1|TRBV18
ASSPRLAAVYEQF
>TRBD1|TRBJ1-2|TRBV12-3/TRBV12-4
ASRSTGTDGYT
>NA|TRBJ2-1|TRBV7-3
ASSPGSYNEQF
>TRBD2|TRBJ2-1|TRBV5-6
ASSTGLASEQF
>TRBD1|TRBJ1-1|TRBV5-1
ASSSTGPEAF
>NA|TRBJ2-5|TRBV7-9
ASSLWDNIQETQY
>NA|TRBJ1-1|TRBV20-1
SASYGHANTEAF
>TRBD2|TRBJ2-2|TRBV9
ASSRGLAGDTGELF
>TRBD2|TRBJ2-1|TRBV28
ASSPPSGTYNEQF
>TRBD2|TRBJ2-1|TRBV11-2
ASSLFSGTNEQF
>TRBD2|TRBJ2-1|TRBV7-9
ASSLGGSSNEQF
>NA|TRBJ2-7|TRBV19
ASSIGADLAYEQY
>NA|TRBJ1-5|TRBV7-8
ASSLDGGGWSQPQH
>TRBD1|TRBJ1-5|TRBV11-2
ASSLGHRGDQPQH
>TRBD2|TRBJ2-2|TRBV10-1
ASSEGLARTGELF
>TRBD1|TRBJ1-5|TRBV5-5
ASSLRTGDWYQPQH
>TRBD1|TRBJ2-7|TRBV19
ASSIVGQGVEQY
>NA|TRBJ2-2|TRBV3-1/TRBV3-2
ASSQLQSNTGELF
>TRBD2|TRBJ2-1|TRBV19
ASSSSGSPYNEQF
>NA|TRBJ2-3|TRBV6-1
ASSEEEGTVIDTQY
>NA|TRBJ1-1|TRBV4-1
ASRREVNTEAF
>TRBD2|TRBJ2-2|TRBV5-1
ASSLLAGEAGELF
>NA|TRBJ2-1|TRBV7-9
ASSLREVLF
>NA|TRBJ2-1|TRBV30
AWSFGGGDNEQF
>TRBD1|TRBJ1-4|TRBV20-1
SASIGGATNEKLF
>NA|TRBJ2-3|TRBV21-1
ASSKGGLAGRGETDTQY
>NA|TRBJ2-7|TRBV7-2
ASSLSVGETYEQY
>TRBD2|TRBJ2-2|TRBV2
ASSGQREVSGELF
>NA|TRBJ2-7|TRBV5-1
ASSLLYGSSYEQY
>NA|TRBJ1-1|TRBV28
ASSLYRDTEAF
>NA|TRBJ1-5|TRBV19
ASRSSGKRRAQPQH
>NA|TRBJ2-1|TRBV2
ASSEPTRMENEQF
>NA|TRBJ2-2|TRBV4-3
ASSQAQGIGELF
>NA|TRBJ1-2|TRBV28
ASIQGAGGYT
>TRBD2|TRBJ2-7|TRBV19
ATTKLAGGREQY
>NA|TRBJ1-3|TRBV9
ASSVVGDSGNTIY
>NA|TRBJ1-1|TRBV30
AWSGVTEAF
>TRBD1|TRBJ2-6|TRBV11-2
ASSLGTGAGANVLT
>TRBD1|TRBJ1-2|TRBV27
ASSLSTGGGYT
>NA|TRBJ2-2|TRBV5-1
ASSLGAGNTGELF
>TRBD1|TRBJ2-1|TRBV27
ASSSVQGYEQF
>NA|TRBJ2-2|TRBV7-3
ASSPQQGELF
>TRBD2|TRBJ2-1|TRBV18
ASSPSSGRGGNEQF
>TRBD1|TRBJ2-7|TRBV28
ASSLQGAGEQY
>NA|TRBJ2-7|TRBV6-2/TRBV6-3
ASSSGSPYEQY
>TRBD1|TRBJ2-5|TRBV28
AAKGAVRETQY
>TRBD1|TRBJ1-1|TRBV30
AWNRDRVQAGAF
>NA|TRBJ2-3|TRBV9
ASSATNGGTDTQY
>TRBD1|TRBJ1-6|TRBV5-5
ASSTDRAGSPLH
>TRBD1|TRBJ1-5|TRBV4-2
ASSPDRVRQPQH
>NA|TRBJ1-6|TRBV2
ASSVDSRTPPLH
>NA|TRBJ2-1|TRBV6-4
ASSDSAGSYNEQF
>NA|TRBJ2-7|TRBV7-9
ASSSRFLPYEQY
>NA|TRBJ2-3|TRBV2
ASSELTSSTDTQY
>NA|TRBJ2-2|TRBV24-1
ATSAGGGEYGGELF
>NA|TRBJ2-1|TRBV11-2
ASSSSGSYNEQF